This T cell receptor (beta chain) was sequenced during a study of T cell responses to AZD1222 COVID-19 vaccine. The protocol was immunoSEQ multiplex PCR, while the TCRdb copy is restricted to in-frame clones and leaves out a portion. Here the sample spans about 130,000 clones, approximately 85% being singletons. The CDR3 covers 15 residues. CDR1 is SGHAT and CDR2 is FQDESV in the germline V gene (reference sequence). V gave up 5 bases and J gave up 7 bases; unmatched junction bases: 9. Sequences were derived from peripheral blood, sampled on day 0 of AZD1222 vaccination. This receptor was identified in an adult in good health. This chain links TRBV11-1 with TRBJ2-2; TRBD1 matches at 8 bases. The CDR3 sequence: CASSPWTGLGGELFF. CDR3 sequence (DNA): TGTGCCAGCAGCCCTTGGACAGGGTTGGGCGGGGAGCTGTTTTTT.